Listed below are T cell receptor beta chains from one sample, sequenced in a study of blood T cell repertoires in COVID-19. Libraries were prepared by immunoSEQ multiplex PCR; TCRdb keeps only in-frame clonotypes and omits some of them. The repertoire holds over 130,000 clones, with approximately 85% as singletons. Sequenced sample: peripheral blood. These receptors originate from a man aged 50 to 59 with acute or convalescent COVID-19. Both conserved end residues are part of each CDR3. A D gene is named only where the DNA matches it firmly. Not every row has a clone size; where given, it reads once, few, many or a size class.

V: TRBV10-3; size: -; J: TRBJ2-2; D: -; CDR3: CAISESISGNTGELFF; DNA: TGTGCCATCAGTGAGTCGATTAGCGGGAACACCGGGGAGCTGTTTTTT
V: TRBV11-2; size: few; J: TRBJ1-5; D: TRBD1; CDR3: CASSLGDRGPYSNQPQHF; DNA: TGTGCCAGCAGCTTAGGGGACAGGGGACCTTATAGCAATCAGCCCCAGCATTTT
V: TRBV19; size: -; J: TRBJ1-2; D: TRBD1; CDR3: CASSIRDRGAGYTF; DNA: TGTGCCAGTAGTATACGGGACAGGGGGGCCGGCTACACCTTC
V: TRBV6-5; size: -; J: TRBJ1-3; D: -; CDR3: CASSSQNSGNTIYF; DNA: TGTGCCAGCAGTTCACAGAACTCTGGAAACACCATATATTTT
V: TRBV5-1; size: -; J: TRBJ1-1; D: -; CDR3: CASRAQGNTEAFF; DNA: TGCGCCAGCAGGGCCCAGGGGAACACTGAAGCTTTCTTT
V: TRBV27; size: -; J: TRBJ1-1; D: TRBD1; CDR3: CASIPGGSTEAFF; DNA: TGTGCCAGCATCCCAGGGGGGTCCACTGAAGCTTTCTTT
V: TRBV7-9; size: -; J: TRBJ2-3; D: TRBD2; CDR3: CASNLAGAADTQYF; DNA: TGTGCCAGCAACCTTGCGGGAGCGGCAGATACGCAGTATTTT
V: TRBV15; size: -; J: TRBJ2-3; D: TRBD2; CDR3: CATSRDRKAGGGTDTQYF; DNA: TGTGCCACCAGCAGAGATCGCAAGGCGGGGGGGGGCACAGATACGCAGTATTTT
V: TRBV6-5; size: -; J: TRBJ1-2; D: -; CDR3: CASSSDSGRGNYGYTF; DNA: TGTGCCAGCAGTTCCGACTCCGGCCGAGGGAACTATGGCTACACCTTC
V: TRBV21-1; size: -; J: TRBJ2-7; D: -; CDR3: CASSKTSGREQYF; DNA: TGTGCCAGCAGCAAGACTAGCGGGAGGGAGCAGTACTTC
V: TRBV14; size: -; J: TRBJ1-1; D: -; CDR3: CASSHGDNIFEAFF; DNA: TGTGCCAGCAGCCATGGGGACAACATATTTGAAGCTTTCTTT
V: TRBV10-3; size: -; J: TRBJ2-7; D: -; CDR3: CAIQESGYSSYEQYF; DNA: TGTGCCATCCAAGAGAGCGGGTATAGCTCCTACGAGCAGTACTTC
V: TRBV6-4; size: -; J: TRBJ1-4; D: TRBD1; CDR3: CARTIRGRANEKLFF; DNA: TGTGCCAGGACTATAAGGGGGCGGGCTAATGAAAAACTGTTTTTT
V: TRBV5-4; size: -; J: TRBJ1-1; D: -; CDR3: CASSLGGGNPGQNTEAFF; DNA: TGTGCCAGCAGCTTGGGCGGGGGAAACCCGGGACAGAACACTGAAGCTTTCTTT
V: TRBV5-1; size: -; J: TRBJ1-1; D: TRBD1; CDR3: CASSKTGGDTEAFF; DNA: TGCGCCAGCAGTAAGACAGGGGGAGACACTGAAGCTTTCTTT
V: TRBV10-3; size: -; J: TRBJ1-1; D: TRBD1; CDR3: CAISPGQGGPEAFF; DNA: TGTGCCATCAGCCCCGGACAGGGGGGGCCTGAAGCTTTCTTT
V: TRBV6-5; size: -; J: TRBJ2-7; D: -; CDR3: CASSSSRSSYEQYF; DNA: TGTGCCAGCAGTTCCTCCCGGAGCTCCTACGAGCAGTACTTC
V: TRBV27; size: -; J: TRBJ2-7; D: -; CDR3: CASSLDLEDYEQYF; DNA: TGTGCCAGCAGTTTAGACTTAGAGGACTACGAGCAGTACTTC
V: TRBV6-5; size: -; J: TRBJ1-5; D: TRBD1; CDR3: CASSRDREGNQPQHF; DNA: TGTGCCAGCAGCAGGGACAGGGAAGGCAATCAGCCCCAGCATTTT
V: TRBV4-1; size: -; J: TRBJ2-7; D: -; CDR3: CASSQDVGYEQYF; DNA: TGCGCCAGCAGCCAAGATGTCGGCTACGAGCAGTACTTC
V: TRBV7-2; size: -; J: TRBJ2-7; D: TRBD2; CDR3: CASSYRDYSYEQYF; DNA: TGTGCCAGCAGCTACCGGGACTATTCCTACGAGCAGTACTTC
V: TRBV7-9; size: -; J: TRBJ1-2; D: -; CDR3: CASSLFGQSDGYTF; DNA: TGTGCCAGCAGCTTATTCGGACAGTCAGATGGCTACACCTTC
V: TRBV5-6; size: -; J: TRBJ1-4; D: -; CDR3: CASSWRDGQIEKLFF; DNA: TGTGCCAGCAGCTGGAGGGACGGTCAAATCGAAAAACTGTTTTTT
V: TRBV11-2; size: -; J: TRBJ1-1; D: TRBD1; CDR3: CASSSPGGWTEAFF; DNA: TGTGCCAGCAGCTCTCCAGGGGGTTGGACTGAAGCTTTCTTT
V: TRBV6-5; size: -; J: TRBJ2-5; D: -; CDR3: CASSPPGETQYF; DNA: TGTGCCAGCAGTCCCCCCGGGGAGACCCAGTACTTC
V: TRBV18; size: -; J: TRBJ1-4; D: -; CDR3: CASSPRGTNEKLFF; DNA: TGTGCCAGCTCACCAAGGGGAACTAATGAAAAACTGTTTTTT
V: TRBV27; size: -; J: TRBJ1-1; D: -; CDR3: CASSLVFRGTEAFF; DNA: TGTGCCAGCAGTTTAGTTTTTAGGGGTACTGAAGCTTTCTTT
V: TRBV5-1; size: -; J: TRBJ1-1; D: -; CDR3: CASSLAPVWGGGAEAFF; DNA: TGCGCCAGCAGCTTGGCCCCCGTTTGGGGAGGGGGAGCTGAAGCTTTCTTT
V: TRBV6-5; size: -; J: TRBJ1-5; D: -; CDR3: CASSSPTGLNQPQHF; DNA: TGTGCCAGCAGTTCCCCAACAGGGCTCAATCAGCCCCAGCATTTT